This is a list of T cell receptor beta chains from one sample in a study of blood T cell repertoires in COVID-19. Profiling relied on immunoSEQ multiplex PCR, and the TCRdb table lists in-frame clones only, not all of them. The sample yields around 250,000 clones, around 84% seen once. Sequencing was carried out using peripheral blood. The receptors come from a woman aged 40 to 55 who had recovered from COVID-19. The CDR3 runs from the conserved cysteine through the conserved F or W. Fields, in order: D gene, V gene, J gene, clone size, CDR3 DNA, CDR3 protein. The D gene is left open where the match is weak. Only part of the rows carry a size: once, few, many, or a class if the clone is expanded.

>TRBD1|TRBV30|TRBJ2-7|.
TGTGCCTGGAGGGGACAGCGTACGAGCGAGCAGTACTTC
CAWRGQRTSEQYF
>.|TRBV2|TRBJ1-4|.
TGTGCCAGCAGTGAGCAGGGCAGCACTAATGAAAAACTGTTTTTT
CASSEQGSTNEKLFF
>.|TRBV28|TRBJ2-5|.
TGTGCCAGCAGTTTTCTAGAGACCCAGTACTTC
CASSFLETQYF
>.|TRBV6-1|TRBJ2-5|.
TGTGCCAGCAGTGAGCTAGACCAAGAGACCCAGTACTTC
CASSELDQETQYF
>.|TRBV7-2|TRBJ1-5|.
TGTGCCAGCAGCTTAGCCCCAGGGGCATATAGCAATCAGCCCCAGCATTTT
CASSLAPGAYSNQPQHF
>TRBD2|TRBV6-1|TRBJ2-5|few
TGTGCCAGCAGTGAATTAGCGGGGGGGCAAGAGACCCAGTACTTC
CASSELAGGQETQYF
>.|TRBV2|TRBJ1-2|.
TGTGCCAGCAGAGTAGCTTTAGACGGTGGCTACACCTTC
CASRVALDGGYTF
>TRBD2|TRBV10-3|TRBJ2-1|once
TGTGCCATCAGCGAGGGGAGGGAAGGTGAGCAGTTCTTC
CAISEGREGEQFF
>.|TRBV7-3|TRBJ2-3|.
TGTGCCAGCAGCTTACTGGCCCAGACAGATACGCAGTATTTT
CASSLLAQTDTQYF
>TRBD2|TRBV7-2|TRBJ2-3|.
TGTGCCAGCAGCCCCGGGACTAACACAGATACGCAGTATTTT
CASSPGTNTDTQYF
>TRBD1|TRBV7-9|TRBJ1-1|.
TGTGCCAGCAGCTTAGGTAACAGGGGGCAAGGTGAAGCTTTCTTT
CASSLGNRGQGEAFF
>.|TRBV9|TRBJ1-3|once
TGTGCCAGCAGCAGAACTCCTGGAAACACCATATATTTT
CASSRTPGNTIYF
>.|TRBV10-3|TRBJ1-5|few
TGTGCCATCAGTGCCCGATGGAGGGGTAACATGGGGAGCAATCAGCCCCAGCATTTT
CAISARWRGNMGSNQPQHF
>.|TRBV2|TRBJ2-5|many
TGTGCCAGCAGTCCTGGACTAACTTTTGGCGAGACCCAGTACTTC
CASSPGLTFGETQYF
>.|TRBV19|TRBJ1-5|.
TGTGCCAGTAGTATCCAGGACAATCAGCCCCAGCATTTT
CASSIQDNQPQHF
>TRBD1|TRBV5-4|TRBJ1-3|.
TGTGCCAGCAGCTTGACAGGGGGAAGCTCTGGAAACACCATATATTTT
CASSLTGGSSGNTIYF
>.|TRBV5-5|TRBJ1-3|.
TGTGCCAGCAGCCGGGAAGGGAGCTCTGGAAACACCATATATTTT
CASSREGSSGNTIYF
>TRBD1|TRBV9|TRBJ2-1|.
TGTGCCAGCAGCGGACGGACAGGGGTGAATGAGCAGTTCTTC
CASSGRTGVNEQFF
>TRBD1|TRBV7-9|TRBJ1-4|few
TGTGCCAGCAGCTTAGGACAGGGGAATGAAAAACTGTTTTTT
CASSLGQGNEKLFF
>.|TRBV5-4|TRBJ1-5|.
TGTGCCAGCAGCTTGTACGGGGTTAATCAGCCCCAGCATTTT
CASSLYGVNQPQHF
>TRBD1|TRBV6-5|TRBJ2-1|.
TGTGCCAGCAGTTCACAGGGGATCAATGAGCAGTTCTTC
CASSSQGINEQFF
>.|TRBV28|TRBJ2-4|.
TGTGCCAGCAGTAGCGCGTCTGCCGGATGGATAGCCAAAAACATTCAGTACTTC
CASSSASAGWIAKNIQYF
>TRBD2|TRBV29-1|TRBJ2-1|.
TGCAGCGCCACACTAGCGGGTGACAATGAGCAGTTCTTC
CSATLAGDNEQFF
>TRBD1|TRBV7-7|TRBJ2-1|.
TGTGCCAGCAGCTTAGGACAGGGGGCAGGGAGTGAGCAGTTCTTC
CASSLGQGAGSEQFF
>.|TRBV2|TRBJ2-5|.
TGTGCCAGCAGCTATCAAGGGGTCCACCAAGAGACCCAGTACTTC
CASSYQGVHQETQYF
>TRBD2|TRBV7-9|TRBJ2-7|.
TGTGCCAGCAGCCGGGGGGTTTTCTACGAGCAGTACTTC
CASSRGVFYEQYF
>.|TRBV11-2|TRBJ1-2|.
TGTGCCAGCAGCCCCCGGGGACATCTGTACGGCTACACCTTC
CASSPRGHLYGYTF
>.|TRBV6-4|TRBJ2-2|.
TGTGCCAGCTCTCGGCTAGCTAACACCGGGGAGCTGTTTTTT
CASSRLANTGELFF
>TRBD2|TRBV10-3|TRBJ2-3|.
TGTGCCATCAGTTCCGGGACTAGCGGGGGCCTAAGCACAGATACGCAGTATTTT
CAISSGTSGGLSTDTQYF
>TRBD2|TRBV29-1|TRBJ2-4|.
TGCAGCGCTAGGACTAGCGGGGAGTACTTC
CSARTSGEYF
>TRBD2|TRBV4-2|TRBJ2-3|.
TGTGCCAGCAGCCAAGTTACTAGCGGGCCGGCAGATACGCAGTATTTT
CASSQVTSGPADTQYF
>.|TRBV28|TRBJ1-4|.
TGTGCCAGCAGCCAGACGGGGGCAACTAATGAAAAACTGTTTTTT
CASSQTGATNEKLFF
>.|TRBV2|TRBJ2-5|.
TGTGCCAGCAGTGGGCCAGTTGCTCAAGAGACCCAGTACTTC
CASSGPVAQETQYF
>.|TRBV28|TRBJ2-1|.
TGTGCCAGCAGTTTAGGGCTTGGAAGGGGGAGTTCAGGCAATGAGCAGTTCTTC
CASSLGLGRGSSGNEQFF
>.|TRBV4-1|TRBJ2-2|.
TGCGCCAGCAGCCAAGCTGGCCGATCCGCCGGGGAGCTGTTTTTT
CASSQAGRSAGELFF
>.|TRBV6-5|TRBJ1-3|.
TGTGCCAGCAGTTCCCAATCTGGAAACACCATATATTTT
CASSSQSGNTIYF
>.|TRBV4-1|TRBJ1-4|.
TGCGCCAGCAGCCAGGGGGGGGCAACTAATGAAAAACTGTTTTTT
CASSQGGATNEKLFF
>.|TRBV2|TRBJ2-7|.
TGTGCCAGCAGTTCTCAGGATATTTACGAGCAGTACTTC
CASSSQDIYEQYF
>.|TRBV12-3/TRBV12-4|TRBJ2-5|.
TGTGCCAGCAGTTTAAGAGGTCGAGAGACCCAGTACTTC
CASSLRGRETQYF
>.|TRBV2|TRBJ1-1|few
TGTGCCAGCAGGCCCCTCTCGGCGGTGAACACTGAAGCTTTCTTT
CASRPLSAVNTEAFF
>.|TRBV6-5|TRBJ2-7|.
TGTGCCAGCAGGAGGTTCTTGACCTACGAGCAGTACTTC
CASRRFLTYEQYF
>TRBD1|TRBV5-1|TRBJ2-7|many
TGCGCCAGCAGCTTACCACGACAGGGGGGTTGGGAGTACGAGCAGTACTTC
CASSLPRQGGWEYEQYF
>.|TRBV9|TRBJ1-3|.
TGTGCCAGCCGCCCAGGCACATCTGGAAACACCATATATTTT
CASRPGTSGNTIYF
>TRBD1|TRBV28|TRBJ1-5|.
TGTGCCAGCAGAGCAGGGGGTAGCAATCAGCCCCAGCATTTT
CASRAGGSNQPQHF